This TCR beta chain emerged from a study of T cell changes during pregnancy in multiple sclerosis. The table came from immunoSEQ multiplex PCR; TCRdb's copy has only in-frame clones and leaves some out. The sample includes about 58,000 clones, around 90% of them seen just once. This clone was observed a handful of times. This CDR3 contains 11 residues. The V end lost 4 bases, the J end lost 1 base, and 4 bases lay between the germline ends. Germline CDR1 reads SQVTM; CDR2 reads ANQGSEA. This specimen consisted of CD4+ T cells from peripheral blood mononuclear cells, obtained after pregnancy. The TCR originated in a female donor in good health, enrolled as a control in a pregnancy study. The genes are TRBV29-1 and TRBJ1-1; D is ambiguous. Here the CDR3 reads CSVVWNTEAFF. DNA for the CDR3: TGCAGCGTTGTCTGGAACACTGAAGCTTTCTTT.